One sample yielded the 15 T cell receptor beta chains listed below, sequenced in a study of control samples from healthy donors and cancer patients. Profiling relied on immunoSEQ multiplex PCR, and the TCRdb table lists in-frame clones only, not all of them. The table includes about 180,000 clones, nearly 90% detected once. The sample taken for sequencing was blood. Receptor source: a woman between 45 and 60 years old in good health.

The V call is TRBV6-1, the J call TRBJ2-3; D gene unclear. Trimming cost V 2 bases and J 6 bases, with 9 bases left between them. The CDR3 covers 13 residues. Germline CDR1 is MNHNS and CDR2 is SASEGT. The CDR3 loop reads CASSELYLDTQYF. CDR3 coding DNA: TGTGCCAGCAGTGAACTGTACTTGGATACGCAGTATTTT.

The chain joins TRBV6-2 or TRBV6-3 to TRBJ2-7, with D perhaps given as TRBD1 or TRBD2 (5 bases each). Germline loops: CDR1 MNHEY, CDR2 SVGEGT. V dropped 4 bases and J dropped 7 bases, with 20 bases sitting between them. The CDR3 length is 15 residues. The chain's CDR3 is CASSSLRDGAFEQYF. CDR3 nucleotides: TGTGCCAGCAGTTCCCTCCGGGACGGCGCTTTTGAGCAGTACTTC.

The DNA for the CDR3 is TGTGCCAGCAGTTACATGACAGGGAACACTGAAGCTTTCTTT. It encodes CASSYMTGNTEAFF. The chain couples TRBV27 to TRBJ1-1; D possibly corresponds to TRBD1 (6 bases). The germline V gene has CDR1 MNHEY and CDR2 SMNVEV (reference sequence). CDR3 length: 14 residues. V lost 4 bases and J lost 1, with 10 bases in between.

This clone was picked up a small number of times. The chain combines TRBV18 with TRBJ2-7; possible D gene TRBD1, 6 bases. The CDR3 spans 17 residues. Trimming took off 0 bases at V and 6 bases at J, with 21 bases between the two ends. CDR1 is KGHSH and CDR2 is LQKENI in the germline V gene. The CDR3 sequence: CASSPPGAAQGRLEQYF. The CDR3 DNA is TGTGCCAGCTCACCACCGGGTGCGGCACAGGGACGCCTCGAGCAGTACTTC.

On this clone itself: The same CDR3 also results from other DNA sequences found in this sample. The gene calls are TRBV18 and TRBJ1-1, with no clear D. Germline V gene lookup returns CDR1 KGHSH and CDR2 LQKENI. V lost 3 bases and J 4 bases, leaving 12 bases between the germline ends. The CDR3 is 14 residues long. CDR3 sequence (DNA): TGTGCCAGCTCACCCCCGGGTGGCGTCACTGAAGCTTTCTTT. Residues: CASSPPGGVTEAFF.

The V gene is TRBV6-5, the J gene TRBJ1-2; D may be TRBD1 (6 bases). CDR3 size: 14 residues. The ends were cut back, 2 bases at V and 3 bases at J, with 10 bases in the middle. Germline CDR1 and CDR2: MNHEY and SVGAGI. The DNA for the CDR3 is TGTGCCAGCAGTTACGCAGGGGTGGACTATGGCTACACCTTC. Its translation: CASSYAGVDYGYTF.

The chain combines TRBV27 with TRBJ1-2; TRBD1 is a possible D gene (6 bases). The germline V gene has CDR1 MNHEY and CDR2 SMNVEV (reference sequence). V was trimmed by 8 bases and J by 9 bases, leaving 16 bases between them. The CDR3 spans 12 residues. The CDR3 DNA is TGTGCCAGCTCCGCGTCGGGGGGGCGCTACACCTTC. Translating it yields CASSASGGRYTF.

This clone was observed once. The chain joins TRBV6-5 to TRBJ2-5; D remains unclear. V lost 7 bases and J 3 bases, leaving 12 bases between the germline ends. CDR1 is MNHEY, CDR2 SVGAGI, per germline. The CDR3 consists of 13 residues. The CDR3 reads CASIRGREETQYF. The DNA for the CDR3 is TGTGCCAGCATTCGAGGCCGGGAAGAGACCCAGTACTTC.

The chain carries TRBV4-3 and TRBJ2-2, with TRBD2 matching 15 bases. V dropped 1 base and J dropped 6; count of bases not matched to a gene: 3. Per the germline V gene, CDR1 is LGHNA and CDR2 is YSLEER. The CDR3 consists of 17 residues. CDR3 protein: CASSQGTSGRVAGELFF. The CDR3 DNA sequence: TGCGCCAGCAGCCAAGGGACTAGCGGGAGGGTCGCCGGGGAGCTGTTTTTT.

The genes are TRBV11-2 and TRBJ2-4; 9 nucleotides align to TRBD2. The CDR3 runs to 19 residues. The V segment lost 1 base and the J segment 0 bases; nucleotides outside the gene matches: 10. Germline CDR1 SGHAT, CDR2 FQNNGV. CDR3 region: CASSLGMASGTLAKNIQYF. The CDR3 DNA sequence: TGTGCCAGCAGCTTAGGTATGGCTAGCGGGACCTTAGCCAAAAACATTCAGTACTTC.

The chain links TRBV27 to TRBJ2-2; D uncertain. The CDR3 is 15 residues long. V lost 4 bases and J lost 5, with 14 bases in between. Germline lookup yields CDR1 MNHEY and CDR2 SMNVEV (reference sequence). CDR3 sequence (DNA): TGTGCCAGCAGTTCGGATGCGCGTATTACCGGGGAGCTGTTTTTT. Translating gives CASSSDARITGELFF.

The V and J genes are TRBV11-3 and TRBJ1-6; weak D call: TRBD1 (5 bases). The length of the CDR3 is 14 residues. Germline V CDR1 and CDR2: SGHNT, YENEEA. Trimming took 5 bases from V and 7 from J, leaving 12 bases between them. Here the CDR3 DNA reads TGTGCCAGCAGCGCTGGGACGGTAAATTCACCCCTCCACTTT. The encoded protein is CASSAGTVNSPLHF.

CDR3 amino acids: CASSFNRIEAFF. For the CDR3, the DNA is TGTGCCAGCAGCTTTAACAGAATTGAAGCTTTCTTT. The chain carries TRBV7-2 and TRBJ1-1; D gene uncertain. Germline V gene lookup returns CDR1 SGHTA and CDR2 FQGNSA. This CDR3 contains 12 residues. The germline V and J ends were trimmed by 3 bases and 7 bases, with 9 bases remaining between them.

This chain uses TRBV9 with TRBJ1-2; D is perhaps TRBD1 (6 bases). This CDR3 contains 14 residues. Trimming cost V 0 bases and J 6 bases, with 12 bases left between them. Germline V gene data show CDR1 as SGDLS and CDR2 as YYNGEE. The CDR3 nucleotides are TGTGCCAGCAGCGTAGGGAGCAGGGGCAATGGCTACACCTTC. Residues: CASSVGSRGNGYTF.

The chain has TRBV5-4 and TRBJ2-3, with D hard to call. CDR3 size: 15 residues. V was trimmed by 4 bases and J by 4 bases, leaving 16 bases between them. Germline V gives CDR1 SGHNT, CDR2 YYREEE (reference sequence). The DNA of the CDR3 is TGTGCCAGCAGCCCGGGCCGCGCCGGCGCAGATACGCAGTATTTT. Encoded protein: CASSPGRAGADTQYF.